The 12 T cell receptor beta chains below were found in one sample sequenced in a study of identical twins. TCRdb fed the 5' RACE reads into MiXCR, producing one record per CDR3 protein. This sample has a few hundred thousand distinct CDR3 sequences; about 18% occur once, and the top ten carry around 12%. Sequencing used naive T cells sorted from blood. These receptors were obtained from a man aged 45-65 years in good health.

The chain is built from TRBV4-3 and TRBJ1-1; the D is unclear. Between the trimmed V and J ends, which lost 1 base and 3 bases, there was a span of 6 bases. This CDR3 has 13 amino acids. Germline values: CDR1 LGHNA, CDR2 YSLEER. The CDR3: CASSQVLDTEAFF. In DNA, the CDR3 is TGCGCCAGCAGCCAAGTTTTGGACACTGAAGCTTTCTTT.

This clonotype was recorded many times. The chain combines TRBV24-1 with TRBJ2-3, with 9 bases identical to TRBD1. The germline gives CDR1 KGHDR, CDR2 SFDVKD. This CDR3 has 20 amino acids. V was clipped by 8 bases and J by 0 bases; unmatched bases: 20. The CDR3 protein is CATTPIVPGQGFPSTDTQYF. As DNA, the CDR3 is TGTGCCACCACTCCCATTGTACCGGGACAGGGATTCCCCAGCACAGATACGCAGTATTTT.

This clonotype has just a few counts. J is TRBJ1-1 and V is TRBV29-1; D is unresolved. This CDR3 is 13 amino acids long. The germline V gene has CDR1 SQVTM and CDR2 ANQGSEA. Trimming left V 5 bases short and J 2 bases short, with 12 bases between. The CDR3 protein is CSVYGGENTEAFF. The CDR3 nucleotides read TGCAGCGTTTACGGCGGTGAAAACACTGAAGCTTTCTTT.

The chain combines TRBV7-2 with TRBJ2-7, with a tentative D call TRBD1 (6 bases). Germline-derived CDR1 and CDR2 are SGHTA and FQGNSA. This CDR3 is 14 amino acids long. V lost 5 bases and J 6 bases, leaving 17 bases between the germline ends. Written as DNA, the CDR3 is TGTGCCAGCAGCGAGGCCGGGACAAACTCCGAGCAGTACTTC. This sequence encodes CASSEAGTNSEQYF.

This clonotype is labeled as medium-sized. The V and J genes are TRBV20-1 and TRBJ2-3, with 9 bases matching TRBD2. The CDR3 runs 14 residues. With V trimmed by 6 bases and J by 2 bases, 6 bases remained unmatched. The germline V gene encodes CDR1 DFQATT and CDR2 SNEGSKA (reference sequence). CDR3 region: CSAQPSGDTDTQYF. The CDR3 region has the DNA TGCAGTGCCCAACCTAGCGGGGACACAGATACGCAGTATTTT.

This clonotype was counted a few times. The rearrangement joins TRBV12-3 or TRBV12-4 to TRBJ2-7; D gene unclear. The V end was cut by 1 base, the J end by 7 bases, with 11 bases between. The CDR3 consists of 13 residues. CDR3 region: CASSLGAVVEQYF. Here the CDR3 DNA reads TGTGCCAGCAGTTTAGGCGCGGTGGTGGAGCAGTACTTC.

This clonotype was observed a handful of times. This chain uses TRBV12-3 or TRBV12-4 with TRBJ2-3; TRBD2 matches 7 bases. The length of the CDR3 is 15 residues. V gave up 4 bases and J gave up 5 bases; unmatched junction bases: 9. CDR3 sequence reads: CASSYQSGKVDTQYF. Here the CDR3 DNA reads TGTGCCAGCAGTTATCAGAGCGGGAAGGTAGATACGCAGTATTTT.

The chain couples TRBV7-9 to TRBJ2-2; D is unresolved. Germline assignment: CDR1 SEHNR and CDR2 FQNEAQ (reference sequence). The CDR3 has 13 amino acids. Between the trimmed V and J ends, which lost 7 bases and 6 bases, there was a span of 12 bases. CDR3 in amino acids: CASNRAASGELFF. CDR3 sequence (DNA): TGTGCCAGCAACCGGGCCGCTTCCGGGGAGCTGTTTTTT.

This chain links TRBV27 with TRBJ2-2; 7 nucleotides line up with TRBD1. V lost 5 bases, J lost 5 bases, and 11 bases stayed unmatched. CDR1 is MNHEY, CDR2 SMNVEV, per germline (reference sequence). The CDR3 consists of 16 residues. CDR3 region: CASSRTTGAQTGELFF. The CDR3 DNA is TGTGCCAGCAGTAGAACCACAGGGGCGCAGACCGGGGAGCTGTTTTTT.

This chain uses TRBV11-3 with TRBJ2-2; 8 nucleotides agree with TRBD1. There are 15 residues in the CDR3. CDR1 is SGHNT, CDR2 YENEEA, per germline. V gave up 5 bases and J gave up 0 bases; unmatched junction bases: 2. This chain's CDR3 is CASSRTGSNTGELFF. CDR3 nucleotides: TGTGCCAGCAGCCGGACAGGGTCGAACACCGGGGAGCTGTTTTTT.

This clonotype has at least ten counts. The CDR3: CASSFRGTSGETEQYF. CDR3 nucleotide sequence: TGTGCCAGCAGTTTCAGAGGAACTAGCGGGGAGACAGAGCAGTACTTC. This rearrangement joins TRBV28 to TRBJ2-7; 10 nucleotides agree with TRBD2. CDR3 length equals 16 residues. After removal of 3 bases from V and 7 bases from J, the junction contained 12 bases not matched to a gene. Germline V CDR1 and CDR2: MDHEN, SYDVKM.

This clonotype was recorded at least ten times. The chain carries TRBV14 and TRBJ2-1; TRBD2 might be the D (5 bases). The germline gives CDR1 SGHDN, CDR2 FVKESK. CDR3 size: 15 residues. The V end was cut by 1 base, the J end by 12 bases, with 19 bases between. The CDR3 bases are TGTGCCAGCAGCCAAGCGAGCGCATCGTTTCGGGGGCAGTTCTTC. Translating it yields CASSQASASFRGQFF.